This TCR beta chain was recovered during a study of CD8 T cells in ankylosing spondylitis. This clonotype was observed a handful of times. Its antigen is not known. The junction differs from germline at one of its ends, possibly a read error. Scientists made TCR beta libraries using quantitative 5'-RACE with molecular barcodes. TCRdb re-called the 5' RACE reads with MiXCR, one entry per CDR3 protein. The data contain over 700,000 distinct CDR3 sequences, around 20% of them singletons. The germline V gene has CDR1 DFQATT and CDR2 SNEGSKA (reference sequence). This CDR3 has 14 amino acids. Study outcomes and limitations: Matched ankylosing spondylitis synovial fluid reportedly showed significant enrichment of disease-linked clones. Before this, some motif variants had been reported in reactive arthritis synovial fluid and blood. Disease-linked clones, CD8+, were relatively rare in peripheral blood. Among TCR beta sequences, a motif of several highly homologous variants appeared characteristic of ankylosing spondylitis blood.

The sequence was collected from a male donor with ankylosing spondylitis. The sample comprised blood, either unsorted or a sorted T cell fraction (not recorded which). This sequence joins TRBV20-1 and TRBJ2-1; possible D gene TRBD2, 6 bases. The CDR3 DNA is TGCAGTGTGGGGGAGGCACTGTTATACAGTGAGCAGTTCTTC. Its protein product is CSVGEALLYSEQFF.